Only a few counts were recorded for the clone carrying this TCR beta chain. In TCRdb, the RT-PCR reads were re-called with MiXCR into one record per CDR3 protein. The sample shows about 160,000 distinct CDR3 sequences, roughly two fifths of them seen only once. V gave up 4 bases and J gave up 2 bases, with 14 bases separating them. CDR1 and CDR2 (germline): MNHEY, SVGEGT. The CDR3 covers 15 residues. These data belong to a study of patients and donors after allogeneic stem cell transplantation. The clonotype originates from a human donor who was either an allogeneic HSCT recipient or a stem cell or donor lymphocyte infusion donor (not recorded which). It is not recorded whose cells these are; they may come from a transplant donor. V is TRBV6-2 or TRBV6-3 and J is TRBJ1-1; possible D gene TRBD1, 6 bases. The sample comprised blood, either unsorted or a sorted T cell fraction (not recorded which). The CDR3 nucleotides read TGTGCCAGCAGTTTCCTCAGGGGATTCAACACTGAAGCTTTCTTT. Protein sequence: CASSFLRGFNTEAFF.